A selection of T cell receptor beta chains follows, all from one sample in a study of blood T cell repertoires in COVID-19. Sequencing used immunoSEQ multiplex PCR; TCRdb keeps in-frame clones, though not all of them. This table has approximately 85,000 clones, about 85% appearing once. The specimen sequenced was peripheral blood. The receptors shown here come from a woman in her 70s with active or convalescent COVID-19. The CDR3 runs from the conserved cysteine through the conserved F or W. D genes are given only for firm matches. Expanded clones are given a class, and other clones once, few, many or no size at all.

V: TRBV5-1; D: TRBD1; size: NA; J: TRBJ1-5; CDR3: CASSLAGTGQGNQPQHF; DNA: TGCGCCAGCAGCTTGGCGGGGACAGGACAGGGGAATCAGCCCCAGCATTTT
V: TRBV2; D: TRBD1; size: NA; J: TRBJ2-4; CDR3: CASSAGQGEDKNIQYF; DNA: TGTGCCAGCAGCGCTGGACAGGGGGAAGACAAAAACATTCAGTACTTC
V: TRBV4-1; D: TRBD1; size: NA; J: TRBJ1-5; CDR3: CASSQTGGQGLQPQHF; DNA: TGCGCCAGCAGCCAAACCGGTGGACAGGGGTTACAGCCCCAGCATTTT
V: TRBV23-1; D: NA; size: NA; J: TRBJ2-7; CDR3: CASSQWSSYEQYF; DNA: TGCGCCAGCAGTCAATGGAGCAGCTACGAGCAGTACTTC
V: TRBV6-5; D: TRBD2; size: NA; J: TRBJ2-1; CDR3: CASNRLSGGSGEQFF; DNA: TGTGCCAGCAACCGGCTCAGCGGGGGGTCCGGTGAGCAGTTCTTC
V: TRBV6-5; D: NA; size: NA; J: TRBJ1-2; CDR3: CASSNMDGYTF; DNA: TGTGCCAGCAGTAACATGGATGGCTACACCTTC
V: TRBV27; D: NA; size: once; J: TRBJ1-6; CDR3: CASSDRNSPLHF; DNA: TGTGCCAGCAGTGACAGAAATTCACCCCTCCACTTT
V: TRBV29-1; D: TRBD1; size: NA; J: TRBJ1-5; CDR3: CSVSEQGAAGMQHF; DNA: TGCAGCGTTTCAGAACAGGGGGCCGCAGGTATGCAGCATTTT
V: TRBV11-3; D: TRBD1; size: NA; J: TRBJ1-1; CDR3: CASSLGQSVSEAFF; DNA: TGTGCCAGCAGCTTGGGACAGTCCGTATCTGAAGCTTTCTTT
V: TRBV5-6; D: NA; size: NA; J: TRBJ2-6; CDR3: CASNLGGAGANVLTF; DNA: TGTGCCAGCAACCTAGGAGGGGCCGGGGCCAACGTCCTGACTTTC
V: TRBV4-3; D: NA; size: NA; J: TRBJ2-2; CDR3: CASSQGDTNTGELFF; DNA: TGCGCCAGCAGCCAGGGGGACACCAACACCGGGGAGCTGTTTTTT
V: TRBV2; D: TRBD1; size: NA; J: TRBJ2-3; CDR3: CASLPYVGTGNRNTQYF; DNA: TGTGCCAGCCTACCCTACGTAGGGACAGGGAATAGGAATACGCAGTATTTT
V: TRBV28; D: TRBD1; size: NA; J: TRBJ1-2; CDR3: CASIRQGAGGYTF; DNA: TGTGCCAGCATCCGACAGGGGGCAGGAGGCTACACCTTC
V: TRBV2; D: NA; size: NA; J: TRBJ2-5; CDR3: CASSAVQETQYF; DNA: TGTGCCAGCAGTGCGGTTCAAGAGACCCAGTACTTC
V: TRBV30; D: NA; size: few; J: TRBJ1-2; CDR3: CAYLTGLEGYTF; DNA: TGTGCCTACTTAACAGGGCTTGAGGGCTACACCTTC
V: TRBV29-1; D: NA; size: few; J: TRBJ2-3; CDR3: CSAAPGSQADTQYF; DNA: TGCAGCGCAGCACCGGGATCCCAGGCAGATACGCAGTATTTT
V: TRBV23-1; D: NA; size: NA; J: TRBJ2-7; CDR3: CASSQFRWLEDPSYEQYF; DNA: TGCGCCAGCAGTCAGTTCAGGTGGCTTGAAGACCCCTCCTACGAGCAGTACTTC
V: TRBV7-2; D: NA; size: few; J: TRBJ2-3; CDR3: CASSLMDSVHTQYF; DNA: TGTGCCAGCAGCTTAATGGACTCTGTCCATACGCAGTATTTT
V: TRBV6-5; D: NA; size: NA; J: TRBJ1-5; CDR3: CASSYFRGTQPQHF; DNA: TGTGCCAGCAGTTACTTCAGGGGAACTCAGCCCCAGCATTTT
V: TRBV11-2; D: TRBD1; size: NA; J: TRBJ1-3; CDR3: CASSLATGHGGNTIYF; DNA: TGTGCCAGCAGCTTAGCGACAGGGCACGGAGGAAACACCATATATTTT
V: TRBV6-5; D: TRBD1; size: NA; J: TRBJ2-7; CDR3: CASIPGGATYEQYF; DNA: TGTGCCAGCATCCCAGGGGGCGCTACCTACGAGCAGTACTTC
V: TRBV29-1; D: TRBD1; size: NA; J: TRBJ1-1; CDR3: CSANRGNTEAFF; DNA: TGCAGCGCAAACAGGGGGAACACTGAAGCTTTCTTT
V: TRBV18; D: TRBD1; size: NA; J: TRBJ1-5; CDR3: CASSPEDRGRQPQHF; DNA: TGTGCCAGCTCACCCGAAGACAGGGGGAGACAGCCCCAGCATTTT
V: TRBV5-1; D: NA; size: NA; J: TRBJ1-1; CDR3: CASSPAGQTEAFF; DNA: TGCGCCAGCAGCCCAGCAGGACAGACTGAAGCTTTCTTT
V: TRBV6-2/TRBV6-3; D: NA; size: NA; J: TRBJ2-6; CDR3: CASSYPGSGANVLTF; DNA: TGTGCCAGCAGTTACCCAGGGTCTGGGGCCAACGTCCTGACTTTC
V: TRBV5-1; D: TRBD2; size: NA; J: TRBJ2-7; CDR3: CASSPTSGGASYEQYF; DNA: TGCGCCAGCAGCCCTACTAGCGGGGGGGCCTCCTACGAGCAGTACTTC
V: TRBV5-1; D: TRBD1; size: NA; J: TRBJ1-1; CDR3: CASSLRAGGMGTEAFF; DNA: TGCGCCAGCAGCTTGAGGGCAGGGGGCATGGGCACTGAAGCTTTCTTT
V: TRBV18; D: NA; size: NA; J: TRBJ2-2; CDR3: CASSPTGNTGELFF; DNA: TGTGCCAGCTCACCTACGGGGAACACCGGGGAGCTGTTTTTT
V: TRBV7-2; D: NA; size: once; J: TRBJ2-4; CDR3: CASSTEVAKNIQYF; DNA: TGTGCCAGCAGCACCGAGGTGGCCAAAAACATTCAGTACTTC
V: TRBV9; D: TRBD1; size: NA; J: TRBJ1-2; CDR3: CASSGYRGEYTF; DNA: TGTGCCAGCAGCGGATACAGGGGTGAATACACCTTC
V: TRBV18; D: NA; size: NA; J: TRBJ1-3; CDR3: CASSPATERNTIYF; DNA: TGTGCCAGCTCACCGGCAACCGAGAGGAACACCATATATTTT
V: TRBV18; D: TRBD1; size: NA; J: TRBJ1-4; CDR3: CASSRDRATNEKLFF; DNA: TGTGCCAGCTCAAGGGACAGAGCAACTAATGAAAAACTGTTTTTT
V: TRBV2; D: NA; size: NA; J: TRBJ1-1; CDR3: CASSPWAHMNTEAFF; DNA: TGTGCCAGCAGCCCCTGGGCTCACATGAACACTGAAGCTTTCTTT
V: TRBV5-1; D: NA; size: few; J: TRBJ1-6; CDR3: CASSDSLPYNSPLHF; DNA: TGCGCCAGCTCGGACAGCCTTCCCTATAATTCACCCCTCCACTTT
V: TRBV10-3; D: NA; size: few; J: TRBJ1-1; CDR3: CAIRLNMNTEAFF; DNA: TGTGCCATTAGACTGAACATGAACACTGAAGCTTTCTTT
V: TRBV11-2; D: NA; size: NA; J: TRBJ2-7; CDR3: CASSFGFPGDEQYF; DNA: TGTGCCAGCAGTTTTGGGTTCCCCGGGGACGAGCAGTACTTC
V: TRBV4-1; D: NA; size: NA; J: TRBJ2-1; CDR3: CASSQEGGRVNEQFF; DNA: TGCGCCAGCAGCCAAGAGGGGGGGCGGGTCAATGAGCAGTTCTTC
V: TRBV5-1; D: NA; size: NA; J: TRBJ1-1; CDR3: CASSFPGKDGAFF; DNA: TGCGCCAGCAGCTTCCCGGGAAAAGACGGGGCTTTCTTT
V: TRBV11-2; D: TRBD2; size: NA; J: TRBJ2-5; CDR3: CASSFNSGGQETQYF; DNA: TGTGCCAGCAGCTTCAATAGCGGGGGGCAAGAGACCCAGTACTTC